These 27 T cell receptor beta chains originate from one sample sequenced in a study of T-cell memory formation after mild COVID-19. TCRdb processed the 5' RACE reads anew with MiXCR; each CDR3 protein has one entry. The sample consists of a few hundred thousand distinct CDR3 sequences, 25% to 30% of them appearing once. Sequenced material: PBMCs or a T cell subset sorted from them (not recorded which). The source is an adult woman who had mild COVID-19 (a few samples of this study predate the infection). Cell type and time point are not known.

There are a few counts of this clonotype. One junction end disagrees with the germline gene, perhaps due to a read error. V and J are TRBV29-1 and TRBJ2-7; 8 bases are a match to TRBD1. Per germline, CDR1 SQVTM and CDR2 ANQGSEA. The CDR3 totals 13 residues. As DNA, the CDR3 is TGCAACGTTTTGGACAGGGTCTCCTACGAGCAGTACTTC. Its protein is CNVLDRVSYEQYF.

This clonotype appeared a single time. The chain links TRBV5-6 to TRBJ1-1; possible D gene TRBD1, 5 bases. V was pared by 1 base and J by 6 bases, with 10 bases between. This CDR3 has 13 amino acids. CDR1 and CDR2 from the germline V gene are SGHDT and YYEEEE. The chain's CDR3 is CASSLWWGAEAFF. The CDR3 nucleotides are TGTGCCAGCAGCTTGTGGTGGGGGGCTGAAGCTTTCTTT.

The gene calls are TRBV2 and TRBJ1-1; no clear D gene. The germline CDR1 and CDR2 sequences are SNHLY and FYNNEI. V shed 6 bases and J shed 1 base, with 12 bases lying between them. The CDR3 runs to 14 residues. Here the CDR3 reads CASRRSDPNTEAFF. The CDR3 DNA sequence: TGTGCCAGCAGGAGGTCCGATCCGAACACTGAAGCTTTCTTT.

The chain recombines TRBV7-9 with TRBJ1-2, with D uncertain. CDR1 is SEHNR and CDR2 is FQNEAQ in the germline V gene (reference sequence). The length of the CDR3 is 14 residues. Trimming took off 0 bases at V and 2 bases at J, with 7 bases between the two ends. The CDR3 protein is CASSLAGENYGYTF. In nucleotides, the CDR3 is TGTGCCAGCAGCTTAGCCGGGGAAAACTATGGCTACACCTTC.

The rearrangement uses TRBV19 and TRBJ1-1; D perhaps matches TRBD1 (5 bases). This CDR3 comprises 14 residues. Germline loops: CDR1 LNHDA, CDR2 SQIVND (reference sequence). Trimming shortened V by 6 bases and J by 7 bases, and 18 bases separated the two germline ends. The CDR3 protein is CASSQQAGGLEAFF. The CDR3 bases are TGTGCCAGTAGCCAGCAGGCGGGGGGACTTGAAGCTTTCTTT.

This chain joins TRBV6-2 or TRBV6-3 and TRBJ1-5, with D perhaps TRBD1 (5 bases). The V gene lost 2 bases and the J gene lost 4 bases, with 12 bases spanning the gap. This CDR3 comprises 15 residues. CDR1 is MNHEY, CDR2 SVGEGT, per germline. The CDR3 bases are TGTGCCAGCAGTTACGGCGGGGCAGGTAATCAGCCCCAGCATTTT. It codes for CASSYGGAGNQPQHF.

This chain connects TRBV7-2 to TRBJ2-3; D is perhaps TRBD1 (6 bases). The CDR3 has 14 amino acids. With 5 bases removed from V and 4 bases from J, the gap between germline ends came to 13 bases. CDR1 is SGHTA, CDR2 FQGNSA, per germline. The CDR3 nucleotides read TGTGCCAGCAGCCCCGTGGGGGCCGCAGATACGCAGTATTTT. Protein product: CASSPVGAADTQYF.

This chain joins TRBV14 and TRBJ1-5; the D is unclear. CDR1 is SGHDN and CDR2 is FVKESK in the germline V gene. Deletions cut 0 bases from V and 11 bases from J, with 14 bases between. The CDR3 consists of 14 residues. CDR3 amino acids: CASSQEGDPGAQHF. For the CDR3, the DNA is TGTGCCAGCAGCCAAGAGGGAGACCCTGGGGCCCAGCATTTT.

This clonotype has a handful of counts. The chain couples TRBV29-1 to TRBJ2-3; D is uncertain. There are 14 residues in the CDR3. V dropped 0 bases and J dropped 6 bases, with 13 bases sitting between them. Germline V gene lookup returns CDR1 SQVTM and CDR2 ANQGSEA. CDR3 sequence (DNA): TGCAGCGTTGAAGATGCGTGGACCCCGGATACGCAGTATTTT. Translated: CSVEDAWTPDTQYF.

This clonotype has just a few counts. CDR3 in amino acids: CSARDHWGLGTDTQYF. CDR3 bases: TGCAGTGCTAGAGATCACTGGGGGCTCGGCACAGATACGCAGTATTTT. The rearrangement links TRBV20-1 to TRBJ2-3; D is possibly TRBD1 (6 bases). Trimming took off 0 bases at V and 1 base at J, with 14 bases between the two ends. This CDR3 is built from 16 residues. The germline V gene encodes CDR1 DFQATT and CDR2 SNEGSKA (reference sequence).

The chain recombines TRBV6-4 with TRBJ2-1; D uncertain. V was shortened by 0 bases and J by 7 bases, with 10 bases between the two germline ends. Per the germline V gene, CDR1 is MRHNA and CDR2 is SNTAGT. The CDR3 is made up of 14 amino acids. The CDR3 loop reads CASSDSLEENEQFF. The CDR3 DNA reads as TGTGCCAGCAGTGACTCTCTTGAGGAGAATGAGCAGTTCTTC.

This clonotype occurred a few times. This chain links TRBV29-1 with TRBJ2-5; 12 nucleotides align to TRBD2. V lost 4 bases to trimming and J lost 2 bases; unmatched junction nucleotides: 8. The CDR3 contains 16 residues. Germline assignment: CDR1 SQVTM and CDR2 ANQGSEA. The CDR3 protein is CSVAGLAGQKQETQYF. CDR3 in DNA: TGCAGCGTTGCCGGACTAGCGGGGCAGAAACAAGAGACCCAGTACTTC.

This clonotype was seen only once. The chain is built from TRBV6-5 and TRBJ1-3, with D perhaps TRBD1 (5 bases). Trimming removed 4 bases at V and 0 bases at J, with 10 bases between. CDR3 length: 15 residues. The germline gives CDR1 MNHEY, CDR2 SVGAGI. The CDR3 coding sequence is TGTGCCAGCAGTTCCCCTGGGGGCTCTGGAAACACCATATATTTT. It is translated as CASSSPGGSGNTIYF.

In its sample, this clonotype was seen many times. Here the CDR3 reads CSARDQQGRSGANVLTF. The CDR3 DNA reads as TGCAGTGCTAGAGATCAACAGGGACGCTCTGGGGCCAACGTCCTGACTTTC. The V and J genes are TRBV20-1 and TRBJ2-6; D perhaps matches TRBD1 (6 bases). With 0 bases removed from V and 0 bases from J, the gap between germline ends came to 12 bases. The CDR3 contains 17 residues. The germline V gene encodes CDR1 DFQATT and CDR2 SNEGSKA (reference sequence).

The CDR3 protein is CASSTRDSHPTDTQYF. In DNA form, the CDR3 reads TGTGCCAGCAGCACCCGGGACAGTCATCCTACAGATACGCAGTATTTT. The V and J genes are TRBV6-5 and TRBJ2-3, with TRBD1 matching over 7 bases. Germline trimming cut 6 bases from V and 3 bases from J; bases unmatched to any gene: 12. CDR3 length: 16 residues. CDR1 and CDR2 from the germline V gene are MNHEY and SVGAGI.

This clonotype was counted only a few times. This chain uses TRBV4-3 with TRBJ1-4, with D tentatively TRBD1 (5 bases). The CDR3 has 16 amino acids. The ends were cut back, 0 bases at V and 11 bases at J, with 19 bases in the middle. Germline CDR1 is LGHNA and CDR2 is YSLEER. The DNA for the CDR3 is TGCGCCAGCAGCCAAGATTACGGGACCCGCTTTGGGAAACTGTTTTTT. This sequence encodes CASSQDYGTRFGKLFF.

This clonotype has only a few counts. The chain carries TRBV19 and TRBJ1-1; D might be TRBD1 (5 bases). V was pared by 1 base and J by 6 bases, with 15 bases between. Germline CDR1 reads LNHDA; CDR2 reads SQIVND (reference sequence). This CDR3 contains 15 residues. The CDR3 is CASSIVAGPFSEAFF. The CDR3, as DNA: TGTGCCAGTAGTATAGTGGCAGGGCCCTTTTCTGAAGCTTTCTTT.

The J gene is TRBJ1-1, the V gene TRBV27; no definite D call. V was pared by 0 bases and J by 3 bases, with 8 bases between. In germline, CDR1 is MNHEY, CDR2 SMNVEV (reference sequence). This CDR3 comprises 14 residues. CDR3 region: CASSLSQVYTEAFF. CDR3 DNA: TGTGCCAGCAGTTTATCCCAGGTTTACACTGAAGCTTTCTTT.

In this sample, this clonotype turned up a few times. The CDR3, as DNA: TGTGCCAGCAGCACCAGTACAGGAAACAATGAGCAGTTCTTC. It codes for CASSTSTGNNEQFF. The rearrangement links TRBV7-9 to TRBJ2-1; tentatively, D is TRBD1 (5 bases). The germline V and J ends were trimmed by 5 bases and 5 bases, with 13 bases remaining between them. From germline, CDR1 is SEHNR and CDR2 FQNEAQ (reference sequence). This CDR3 is built from 14 residues.

DNA of the CDR3: TGTGCCAGCAGCGGAAGCGCAGGGACAGGGCTGAACGAGCAGTACTTC. Translation gives CASSGSAGTGLNEQYF. This chain uses TRBV9 with TRBJ2-7, with 9 bases aligning to TRBD1. Germline V gene data show CDR1 as SGDLS and CDR2 as YYNGEE. V lost 3 bases to trimming and J lost 5 bases; unmatched junction nucleotides: 12. CDR3 size: 16 residues.

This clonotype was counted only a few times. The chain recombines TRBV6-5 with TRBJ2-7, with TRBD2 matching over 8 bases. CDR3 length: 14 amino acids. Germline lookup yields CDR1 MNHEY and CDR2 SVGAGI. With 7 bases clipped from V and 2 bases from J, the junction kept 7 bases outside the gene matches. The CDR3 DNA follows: TGTGCCAGCACAACGGGGGGGAGGCCCTACGAGCAGTACTTC. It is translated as CASTTGGRPYEQYF.

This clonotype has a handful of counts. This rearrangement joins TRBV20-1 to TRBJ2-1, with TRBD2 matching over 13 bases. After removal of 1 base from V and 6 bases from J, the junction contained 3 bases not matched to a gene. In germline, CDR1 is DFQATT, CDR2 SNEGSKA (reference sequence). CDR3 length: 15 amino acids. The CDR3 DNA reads TGCAGTGCTAGAGTACTAGCGGGGGGGCTCAATGAGCAGTTCTTC. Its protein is CSARVLAGGLNEQFF.

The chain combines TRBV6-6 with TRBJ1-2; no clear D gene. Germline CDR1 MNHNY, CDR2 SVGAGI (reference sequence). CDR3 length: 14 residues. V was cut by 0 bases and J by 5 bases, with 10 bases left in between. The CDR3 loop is CASSYSPARYGYTF. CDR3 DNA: TGTGCCAGCAGTTACTCACCGGCCCGATATGGCTACACCTTC.

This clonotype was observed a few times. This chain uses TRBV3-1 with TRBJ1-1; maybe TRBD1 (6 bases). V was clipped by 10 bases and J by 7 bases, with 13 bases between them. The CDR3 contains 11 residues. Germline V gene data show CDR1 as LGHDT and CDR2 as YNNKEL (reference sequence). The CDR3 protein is CATGTPHEAFF. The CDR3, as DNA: TGTGCCACTGGGACACCACATGAAGCTTTCTTT.

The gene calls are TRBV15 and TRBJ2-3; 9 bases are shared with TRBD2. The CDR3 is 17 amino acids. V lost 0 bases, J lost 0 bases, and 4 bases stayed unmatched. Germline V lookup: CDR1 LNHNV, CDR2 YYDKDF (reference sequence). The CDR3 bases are TGTGCCACCAGCAGAGATGCTAGCGGGATTAGCACAGATACGCAGTATTTT. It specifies CATSRDASGISTDTQYF.

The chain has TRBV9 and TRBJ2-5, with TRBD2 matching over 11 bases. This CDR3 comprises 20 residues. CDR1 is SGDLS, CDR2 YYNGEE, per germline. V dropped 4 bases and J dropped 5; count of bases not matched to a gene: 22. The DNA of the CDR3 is TGTGCCAGCAGCATGCTGCCGGGACTAGCGGTTCCAACCCAATGGGAGACCCAGTACTTC. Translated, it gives CASSMLPGLAVPTQWETQYF.

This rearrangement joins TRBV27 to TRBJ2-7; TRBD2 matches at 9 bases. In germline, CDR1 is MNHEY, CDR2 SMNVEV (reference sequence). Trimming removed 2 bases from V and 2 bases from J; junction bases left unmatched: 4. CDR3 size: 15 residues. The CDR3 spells CASSLRLAGTYEQYF. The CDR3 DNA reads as TGTGCCAGCAGTTTAAGGCTAGCGGGGACCTACGAGCAGTACTTC.